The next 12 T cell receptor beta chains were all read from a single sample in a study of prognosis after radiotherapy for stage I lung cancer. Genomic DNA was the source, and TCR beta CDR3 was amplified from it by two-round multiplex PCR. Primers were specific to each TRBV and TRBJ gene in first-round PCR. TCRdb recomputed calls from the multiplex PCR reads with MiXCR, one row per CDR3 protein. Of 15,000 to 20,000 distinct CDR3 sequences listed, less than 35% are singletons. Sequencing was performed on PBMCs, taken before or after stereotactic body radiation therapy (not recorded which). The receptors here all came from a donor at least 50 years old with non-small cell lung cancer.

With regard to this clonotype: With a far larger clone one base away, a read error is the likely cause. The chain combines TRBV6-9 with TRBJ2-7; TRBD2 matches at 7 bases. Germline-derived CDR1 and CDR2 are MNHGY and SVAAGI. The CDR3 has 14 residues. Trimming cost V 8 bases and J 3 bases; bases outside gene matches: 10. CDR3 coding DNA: TGTGCCAGCGGTGCGGCTAGCGGATTCTACGAGCAGTACTTC. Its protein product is CASGAASGFYEQYF.

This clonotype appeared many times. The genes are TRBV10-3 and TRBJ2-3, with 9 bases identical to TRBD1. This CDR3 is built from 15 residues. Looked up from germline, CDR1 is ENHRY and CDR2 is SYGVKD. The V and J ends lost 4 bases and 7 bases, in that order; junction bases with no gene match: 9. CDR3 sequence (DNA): TGTGCCATCAGTGCACAGGGGGCTAATGTGTATACGCAGTATTTT. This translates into CAISAQGANVYTQYF.

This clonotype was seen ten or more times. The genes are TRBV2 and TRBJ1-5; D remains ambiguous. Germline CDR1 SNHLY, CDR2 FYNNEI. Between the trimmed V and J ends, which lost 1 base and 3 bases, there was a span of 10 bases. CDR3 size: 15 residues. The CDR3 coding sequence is TGTGCCAGCAGTGAAGATGGGTATTCCAATCAGCCCCAGCATTTT. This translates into CASSEDGYSNQPQHF.

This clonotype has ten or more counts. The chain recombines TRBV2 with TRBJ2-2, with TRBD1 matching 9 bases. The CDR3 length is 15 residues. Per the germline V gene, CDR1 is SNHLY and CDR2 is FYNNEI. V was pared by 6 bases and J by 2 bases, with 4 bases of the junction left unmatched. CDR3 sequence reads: CASRPTGGNTGELFF. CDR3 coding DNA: TGTGCCAGCAGACCGACAGGGGGAAACACCGGGGAGCTGTTTTTT.

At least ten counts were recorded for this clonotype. This CDR3 reads CASRLTGISYNEQFF. The CDR3 nucleotides are TGTGCCAGCAGACTTACAGGGATCTCCTACAATGAGCAGTTCTTC. The chain couples TRBV6-1 to TRBJ2-1; weak D call: TRBD1 (6 bases). Germline V gene sequence: CDR1 MNHNS, CDR2 SASEGT. CDR3 length: 15 residues. V was trimmed by 6 bases and J by 0 bases, leaving 12 bases between them.

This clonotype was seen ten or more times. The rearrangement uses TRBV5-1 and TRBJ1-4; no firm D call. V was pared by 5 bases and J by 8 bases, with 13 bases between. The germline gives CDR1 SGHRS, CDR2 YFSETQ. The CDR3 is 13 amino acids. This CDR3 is CASRRDLGEKLFF. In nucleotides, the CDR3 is TGCGCCAGCAGACGGGATCTAGGGGAAAAACTGTTTTTT.

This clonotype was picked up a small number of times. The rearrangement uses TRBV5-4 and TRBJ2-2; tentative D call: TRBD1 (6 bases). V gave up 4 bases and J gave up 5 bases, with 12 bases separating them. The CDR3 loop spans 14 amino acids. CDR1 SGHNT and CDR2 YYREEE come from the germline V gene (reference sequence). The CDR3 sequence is CASSQKGGTGELFF. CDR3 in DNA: TGTGCCAGCAGCCAGAAAGGGGGTACCGGGGAGCTGTTTTTT.

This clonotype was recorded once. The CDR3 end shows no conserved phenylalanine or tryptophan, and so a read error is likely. The CDR3 DNA reads as TGTGCCGGCGGAGATAGCTGGTACGAGCAGTACTTA. Amino acid sequence: CAGGDSWYEQYL. This rearrangement joins TRBV6-1 to TRBJ2-7; D gene uncertain. Deletions cut 11 bases from V and 4 bases from J, with 15 bases between. This CDR3 has 12 residues. Germline V gene lookup returns CDR1 MNHNS and CDR2 SASEGT.

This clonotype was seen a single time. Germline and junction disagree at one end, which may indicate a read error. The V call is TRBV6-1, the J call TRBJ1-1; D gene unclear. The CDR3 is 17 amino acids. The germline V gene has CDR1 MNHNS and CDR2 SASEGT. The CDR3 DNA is TGTGCCAGCAGTGCCCCCCCGGGAGGAGCGATGAAAACTGAAGATTTCTTT. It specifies CASSAPPGGAMKTEDFF.

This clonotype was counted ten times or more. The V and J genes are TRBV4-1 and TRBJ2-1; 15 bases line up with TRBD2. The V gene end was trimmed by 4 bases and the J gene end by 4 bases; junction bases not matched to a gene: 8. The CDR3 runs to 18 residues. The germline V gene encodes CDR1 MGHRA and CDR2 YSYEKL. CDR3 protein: CASSPDPGLAGGYNEQFF. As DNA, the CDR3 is TGCGCCAGCAGCCCAGATCCGGGACTAGCGGGAGGTTACAATGAGCAGTTCTTC.

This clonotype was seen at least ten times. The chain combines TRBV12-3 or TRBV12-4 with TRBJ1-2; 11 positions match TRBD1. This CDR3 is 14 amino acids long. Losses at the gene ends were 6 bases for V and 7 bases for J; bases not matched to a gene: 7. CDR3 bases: TGTGCCAGCAGGGAAGGACAGGGGGCTATTGGCTACACCTTC. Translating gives CASREGQGAIGYTF.

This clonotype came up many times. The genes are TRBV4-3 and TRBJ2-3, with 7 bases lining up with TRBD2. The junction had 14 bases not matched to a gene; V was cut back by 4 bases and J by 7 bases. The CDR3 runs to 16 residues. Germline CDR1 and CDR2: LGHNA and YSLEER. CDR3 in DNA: TGCGCCAGCAGCCTACGGTGGGGGGGAGAATCTTATACGCAGTATTTT. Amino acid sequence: CASSLRWGGESYTQYF.